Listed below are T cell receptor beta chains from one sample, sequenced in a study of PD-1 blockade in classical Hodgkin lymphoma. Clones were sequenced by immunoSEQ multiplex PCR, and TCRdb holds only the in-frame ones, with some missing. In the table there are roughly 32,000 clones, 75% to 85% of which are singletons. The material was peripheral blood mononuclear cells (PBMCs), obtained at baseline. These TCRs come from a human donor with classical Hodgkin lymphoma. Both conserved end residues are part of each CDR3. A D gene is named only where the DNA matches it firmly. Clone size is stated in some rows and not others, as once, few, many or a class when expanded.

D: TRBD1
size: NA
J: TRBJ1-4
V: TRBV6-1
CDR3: CASRSAGTDEKLFF
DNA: TGTGCCAGCAGGTCTGCCGGGACAGATGAAAAACTGTTTTTT

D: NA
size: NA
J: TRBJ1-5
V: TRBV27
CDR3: CASSWQYSNQPQHF
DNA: TGTGCCAGCAGTTGGCAATATAGCAATCAGCCCCAGCATTTT

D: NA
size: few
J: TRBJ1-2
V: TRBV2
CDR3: CASSTGLDYGYTF
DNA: TGTGCCAGCAGTACGGGGCTGGACTATGGCTACACCTTC

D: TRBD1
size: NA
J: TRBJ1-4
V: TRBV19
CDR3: CASSIVWTGDEKLFF
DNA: TGTGCCAGTAGTATAGTTTGGACAGGGGATGAAAAACTGTTTTTT

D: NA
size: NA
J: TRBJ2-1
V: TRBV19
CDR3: CASSQRTGNHEQFF
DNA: TGTGCCAGTAGTCAAAGGACTGGGAACCATGAGCAGTTCTTC

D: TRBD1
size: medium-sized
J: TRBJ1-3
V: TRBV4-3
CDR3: CASSQEGTGKYTIYF
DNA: TGCGCCAGCAGCCAAGAAGGGACAGGGAAATACACCATATATTTT

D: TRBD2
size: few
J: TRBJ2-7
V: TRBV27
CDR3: CASSFSGGYSYEQYF
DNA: TGTGCCAGCAGTTTCTCGGGGGGGTACTCCTACGAGCAGTACTTC

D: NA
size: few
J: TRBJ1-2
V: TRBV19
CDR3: CASRTFGLIYGYTF
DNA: TGTGCCAGTAGGACATTTGGACTGATCTATGGCTACACCTTC

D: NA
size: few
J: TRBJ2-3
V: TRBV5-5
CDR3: CASSSWVAEADTQYF
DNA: TGTGCCAGCAGCTCCTGGGTTGCGGAGGCAGATACGCAGTATTTT

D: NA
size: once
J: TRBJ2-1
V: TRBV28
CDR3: CASSSLQGFNANNEQFF
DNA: TGTGCCAGCAGTTCACTACAGGGCTTTAATGCGAACAATGAGCAGTTCTTC

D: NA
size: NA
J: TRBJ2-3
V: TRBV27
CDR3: CASTWSGTDTQYF
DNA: TGTGCCAGCACCTGGAGCGGCACAGATACGCAGTATTTT

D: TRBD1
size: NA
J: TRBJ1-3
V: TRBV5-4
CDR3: CASSIQGAGNTIYF
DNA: TGTGCCAGCAGCATCCAGGGGGCTGGAAACACCATATATTTT

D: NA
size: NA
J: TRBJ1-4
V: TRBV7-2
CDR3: CASSLAGPRSGEKLFF
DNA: TGTGCCAGCAGCTTAGCTGGACCCAGAAGTGGCGAAAAACTGTTTTTT

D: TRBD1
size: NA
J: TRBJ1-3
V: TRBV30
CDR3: CAWTSTGAGNTIYF
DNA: TGTGCCTGGACCTCGACAGGGGCTGGAAACACCATATATTTT

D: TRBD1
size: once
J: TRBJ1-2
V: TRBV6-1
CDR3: CASRLGGSDYGYTF
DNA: TGTGCCAGCCGCTTAGGGGGCTCTGACTATGGCTACACCTTC

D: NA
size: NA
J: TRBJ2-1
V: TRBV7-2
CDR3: CASSLAEYNEQFF
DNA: TGTGCCAGCAGCTTAGCAGAGTACAATGAGCAGTTCTTC

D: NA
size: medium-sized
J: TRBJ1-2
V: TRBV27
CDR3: CASSSLTGINGYTF
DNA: TGTGCCAGCAGTTCCCTTACAGGGATCAATGGCTACACCTTC

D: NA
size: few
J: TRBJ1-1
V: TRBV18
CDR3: CASSAIGSNTEAFF
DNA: TGTGCCAGCTCGGCTATTGGATCGAACACTGAAGCTTTCTTT

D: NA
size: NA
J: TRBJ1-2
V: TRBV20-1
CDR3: CSAPGVEGYTF
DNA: TGCAGTGCCCCAGGGGTAGAGGGCTACACCTTC

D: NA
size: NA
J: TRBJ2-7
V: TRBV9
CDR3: CASSVGGQGSSYEQYF
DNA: TGTGCCAGCAGCGTAGGGGGGCAGGGAAGCTCCTACGAGCAGTACTTC

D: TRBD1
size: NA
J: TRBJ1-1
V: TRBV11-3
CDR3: CASSLSGGTEAFF
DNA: TGTGCCAGCAGCCTATCAGGGGGGACTGAAGCTTTCTTT

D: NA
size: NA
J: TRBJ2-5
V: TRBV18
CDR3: CASSPTPQETQYF
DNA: TGTGCCAGCTCACCCACCCCCCAAGAGACCCAGTACTTC

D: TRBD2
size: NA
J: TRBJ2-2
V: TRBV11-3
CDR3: CASSISGFSSGELFF
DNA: TGTGCCAGCAGCATTAGCGGGTTTTCGTCTGGGGAGCTGTTTTTT

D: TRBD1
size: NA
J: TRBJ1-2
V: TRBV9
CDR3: CASSAPTGGSGYTF
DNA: TGTGCCAGCAGCGCCCCGACAGGGGGCTCGGGCTACACCTTC

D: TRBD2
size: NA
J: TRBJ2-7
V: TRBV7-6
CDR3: CASSPRDYNYEQYF
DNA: TGTGCCAGCAGCCCCCGGGACTATAACTACGAGCAGTACTTC

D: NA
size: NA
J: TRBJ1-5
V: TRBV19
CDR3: CATEESGGVQPQHF
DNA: TGTGCCACGGAGGAATCGGGGGGCGTTCAGCCCCAGCATTTT

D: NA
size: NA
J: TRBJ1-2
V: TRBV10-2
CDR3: CASSSNYGYTF
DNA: TGCGCCAGCTCTTCTAACTATGGCTACACCTTC

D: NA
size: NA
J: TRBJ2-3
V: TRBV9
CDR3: CASSVALQGGLDTQYF
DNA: TGTGCCAGCAGCGTAGCTTTACAGGGCGGTTTAGATACGCAGTATTTT

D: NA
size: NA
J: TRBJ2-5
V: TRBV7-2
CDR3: CASSVQRGQETQYF
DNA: TGTGCCAGCAGCGTACAAAGGGGGCAAGAGACCCAGTACTTC

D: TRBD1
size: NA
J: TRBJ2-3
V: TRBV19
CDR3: CASSLNRGDTQYF
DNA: TGTGCCAGTAGTCTGAACAGGGGAGATACGCAGTATTTT

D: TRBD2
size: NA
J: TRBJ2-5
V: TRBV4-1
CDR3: CASSQERAGEGLETQYF
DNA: TGCGCCAGCAGCCAAGAGAGGGCCGGGGAGGGGTTAGAGACCCAGTACTTC

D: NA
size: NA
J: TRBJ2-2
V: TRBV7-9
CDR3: CASSSGAFLTGELFF
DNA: TGTGCCAGCAGCTCCGGGGCCTTCCTGACCGGGGAGCTGTTTTTT

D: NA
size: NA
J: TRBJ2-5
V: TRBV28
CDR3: CASSSSQETQYF
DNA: TGTGCCAGCAGTTCGAGTCAAGAGACCCAGTACTTC

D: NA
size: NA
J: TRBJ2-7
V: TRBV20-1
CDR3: CSVLSPYEQYF
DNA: TGCAGTGTCCTGTCACCCTACGAGCAGTACTTC

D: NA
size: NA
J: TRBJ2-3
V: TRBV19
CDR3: CASSIMGPRTDTQYF
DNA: TGTGCCAGTAGTATCATGGGACCTCGCACAGATACGCAGTATTTT

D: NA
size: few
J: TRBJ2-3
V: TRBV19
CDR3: CASNQGGAGTDTQYF
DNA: TGTGCCAGTAACCAGGGGGGGGCAGGCACAGATACGCAGTATTTT

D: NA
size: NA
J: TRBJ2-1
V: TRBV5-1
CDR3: CASSPLTEPYNEQFF
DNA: TGCGCCAGCAGCCCCCTTACGGAGCCCTACAATGAGCAGTTCTTC

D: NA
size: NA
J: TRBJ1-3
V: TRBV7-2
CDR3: CASSPRGDGNTIYF
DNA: TGTGCCAGCAGCCCTCGAGGGGATGGAAACACCATATATTTT

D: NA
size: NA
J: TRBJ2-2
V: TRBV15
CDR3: CATSRDRGVTGELFF
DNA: TGTGCCACCAGCAGAGACAGGGGGGTCACCGGGGAGCTGTTTTTT

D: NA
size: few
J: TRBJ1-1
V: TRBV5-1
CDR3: CASSLVAGVTEAFF
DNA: TGCGCCAGCAGCTTGGTAGCAGGGGTTACTGAAGCTTTCTTT

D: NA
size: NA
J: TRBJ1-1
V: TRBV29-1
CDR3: CSAGVRSPEAFF
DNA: TGCAGCGCCGGGGTGAGATCCCCTGAAGCTTTCTTT